These 25 T cell receptor beta chains were sequenced from one sample in a study of cytomegalovirus exposure and HLA in healthy donors. Primers included in the PCR were 60 Vbeta and 13 Jbeta primers. TCRdb keeps only in-frame clones here, not all; method: immunoSEQ multiplex PCR. Seen here are over 100,000 clones, around 87% observed once, and the top ten hold around 5.2%. The material sequenced was PBMCs. Receptors originate from a woman aged 25 to 45 in good health and CMV-seronegative.

In its sample, this clone was seen a few times. This chain links TRBV6-5 with TRBJ2-5; 14 nucleotides align to TRBD2. The length of the CDR3 is 15 residues. The ends lost 5 bases at V and 4 bases at J; junction bases unmatched: 3. Looked up from germline, CDR1 is MNHEY and CDR2 is SVGAGI. The CDR3 nucleotides read TGTGCCAGCAGTCAGGGGACTAGCGGGAGAGAGACCCAGTACTTC. Translation: CASSQGTSGRETQYF.

This rearrangement joins TRBV29-1 to TRBJ2-7; D is ambiguous. Germline-derived CDR1 and CDR2 are SQVTM and ANQGSEA. The CDR3 spans 14 residues. V dropped 1 base and J dropped 2 bases, with 12 bases sitting between them. The chain's CDR3 is CSVEAPGAPYEQYF. Here the CDR3 DNA reads TGCAGCGTTGAAGCGCCCGGAGCCCCCTACGAGCAGTACTTC.

J is TRBJ1-2 and V is TRBV27; 7 bases are shared with TRBD1. Germline assignment: CDR1 MNHEY and CDR2 SMNVEV (reference sequence). This CDR3 comprises 15 residues. V trimming: 5 bases; J trimming: 2 bases; junction bases outside the gene matches: 8. CDR3 sequence reads: CASSPRQGSNYGYTF. The CDR3, as DNA: TGTGCCAGCAGTCCTCGACAGGGTTCCAACTATGGCTACACCTTC.

V usage is TRBV28 and J usage is TRBJ2-7, with D possibly being TRBD2 (5 bases). The CDR3 is 15 residues long. CDR1 and CDR2 from the germline V gene are MDHEN and SYDVKM. V gave up 6 bases and J gave up 1 base, with 16 bases separating them. This chain's CDR3 is CASSPGLILSYEQYF. DNA of the CDR3: TGTGCCAGCAGCCCTGGACTGATTCTATCCTACGAGCAGTACTTC.

V and J are TRBV4-1 and TRBJ2-7; 14 bases match TRBD2. The CDR3 is made up of 17 amino acids. The germline V gene encodes CDR1 MGHRA and CDR2 YSYEKL. V was pared by 2 bases and J by 4 bases, with 7 bases of the junction left unmatched. CDR3 DNA: TGCGCCAGCAGCCAACAAGGACTAGCGGGGGGAATGTACGAGCAGTACTTC. It yields the protein CASSQQGLAGGMYEQYF.

The chain combines TRBV7-8 with TRBJ1-1, with TRBD1 identical over 8 bases. CDR1 SGHVS and CDR2 FQNEAQ come from the germline V gene. The length of the CDR3 is 12 residues. V trimming: 6 bases; J trimming: 6 bases; junction bases outside the gene matches: 3. The CDR3 coding sequence is TGTGCCAGCAGTTTACAGGGGGCTGAAGCTTTCTTT. Translated: CASSLQGAEAFF.

The V gene is TRBV4-3, the J gene TRBJ1-3; D gene unclear. CDR1 is LGHNA and CDR2 is YSLEER in the germline V gene. The ends were cut back, 0 bases at V and 3 bases at J, with 6 bases in the middle. The CDR3 loop spans 14 amino acids. The CDR3 spells CASSQDHFGNTIYF. The CDR3 region has the DNA TGCGCCAGCAGCCAAGATCACTTTGGAAACACCATATATTTT.

The genes are TRBV18 and TRBJ2-5; TRBD1 aligns across 9 bases. The assigned J gene may be wrong: the sequence end matches TRBJ2-7 better. The CDR3 is 15 residues long. The V gene's germline CDR1 is KGHSH and CDR2 LQKENI. This chain's CDR3 is CASSPGTGSLYEQYF. The DNA of the CDR3 is TGTGCCAGCTCACCAGGGACAGGGTCTCTATACGAGCAGTACTTC.

This chain uses TRBV6-5 with TRBJ1-2, with D perhaps matching TRBD1 (5 bases). Germline V gene data show CDR1 as MNHEY and CDR2 as SVGAGI. This CDR3 comprises 14 residues. Trimming removed 2 bases from V and 0 bases from J, with 7 bases in between. The CDR3 nucleotides are TGTGCCAGCAGTTACAGGGGAACTAACTATGGCTACACCTTC. It translates to CASSYRGTNYGYTF.

The genes are TRBV19 and TRBJ1-2; no definite D call. Trimming shortened V by 3 bases and J by 3 bases, and 8 bases separated the two germline ends. Germline CDR1 and CDR2: LNHDA and SQIVND (reference sequence). This CDR3 region has 13 residues. CDR3 coding DNA: TGTGCCAGTAGTATGTACACAGACTATGGCTACACCTTC. It translates to CASSMYTDYGYTF.

This rearrangement joins TRBV6-5 to TRBJ2-7; TRBD1 aligns across 8 bases. The CDR3 loop spans 15 amino acids. Germline lookup yields CDR1 MNHEY and CDR2 SVGAGI. The V segment lost 2 bases and the J segment 4 bases; nucleotides outside the gene matches: 7. Here the CDR3 DNA reads TGTGCCAGCAGTTACGCCCCCAGGGGGCCATACGAGCAGTACTTC. Encoded protein: CASSYAPRGPYEQYF.

V usage is TRBV2 and J usage is TRBJ2-1; D perhaps matches TRBD1 (7 bases). The CDR3 covers 15 residues. Germline assignment: CDR1 SNHLY and CDR2 FYNNEI. V gave up 2 bases and J gave up 8 bases, with 16 bases separating them. The DNA for the CDR3 is TGTGCCAGCAGTGAAATTGGCAGGGGGGAGGATGAGCAGTTCTTC. Its translation: CASSEIGRGEDEQFF.

The V gene is TRBV13, the J gene TRBJ2-1, with D possibly matching TRBD1 (6 bases). CDR1 and CDR2 from the germline V gene are PRHDT and FYEKMQ (reference sequence). CDR3 length equals 15 residues. The ends were cut back, 1 base at V and 1 base at J, with 8 bases in the middle. CDR3 sequence reads: CASSLAQGSYNEQFF. The CDR3 DNA follows: TGTGCCAGCAGCTTAGCGCAGGGGTCCTACAATGAGCAGTTCTTC.

The chain employs TRBV7-8 and TRBJ2-7, with 8 bases fitting TRBD2. Looked up from germline, CDR1 is SGHVS and CDR2 is FQNEAQ. Germline trimming cut 2 bases from V and 1 base from J; bases unmatched to any gene: 4. The CDR3 is 15 residues long. The CDR3 spells CASSLTAGASYEQYF. CDR3 nucleotides: TGTGCCAGCAGCTTAACAGCGGGAGCATCCTACGAGCAGTACTTC.

The J gene is TRBJ2-3, the V gene TRBV5-1; 9 nucleotides agree with TRBD1. V shed 4 bases, J shed 3 bases, and the junction held 3 bases outside the gene matches. Germline loops: CDR1 SGHRS, CDR2 YFSETQ. The CDR3 runs 14 residues. The CDR3 region is CASSPGTGTDTQYF. The CDR3 DNA sequence: TGCGCCAGCAGCCCCGGGACAGGGACAGATACGCAGTATTTT.

CDR3 loop: CASSQLQDLGLAGESGSDEQFF. CDR3 in DNA: TGCGCCAGCAGCCAACTACAAGACCTGGGACTAGCGGGAGAATCGGGCTCGGATGAGCAGTTCTTC. V usage is TRBV4-3 and J usage is TRBJ2-1; 14 bases fit TRBD2. The CDR3 covers 22 residues. The germline V gene has CDR1 LGHNA and CDR2 YSLEER. Germline trimming cut 2 bases from V and 8 bases from J; bases unmatched to any gene: 23.

The CDR3 here is CASSFSGDWETQYF. The CDR3 DNA follows: TGTGCCAGCAGCTTCAGCGGAGACTGGGAGACCCAGTACTTC. The chain uses TRBV7-6 and TRBJ2-5, with a tentative D call TRBD2 (5 bases). V lost 3 bases and J lost 5, with 13 bases in between. In germline, CDR1 is SGHVS, CDR2 FNYEAQ. The CDR3 is 14 residues long. The full variable domain, with the rest looked up from reference TRBV7-6 and TRBJ2-5, is GAGVSQSPRYKVTKRGQDVALRCDPISGHVSLYWYRQALGQGPEFLTYFNYEAQQDKSGLPNDRFSAERPEGSISTLTIQRTEQRDSAMYRCASSFSGDWETQYFGPGTRLLVL.

The chain uses TRBV11-2 and TRBJ1-6; D remains unclear. The germline V and J ends were trimmed by 4 bases and 3 bases, with 13 bases remaining between them. The CDR3 has 16 amino acids. Germline CDR1 SGHAT, CDR2 FQNNGV. The CDR3 reads CASSSRGVLYNSPLHF. The CDR3 DNA sequence: TGTGCCAGCAGCTCGCGAGGAGTTCTCTATAATTCACCCCTCCACTTT. The full variable domain, with the rest looked up from reference TRBV11-2 and TRBJ1-6, is EAGVAQSPRYKIIEKRQSVAFWCNPISGHATLYWYQQILGQGPKLLIQFQNNGVVDDSQLPKDRFSAERLKGVDSTLKIQPAKLEDSAVYLCASSSRGVLYNSPLHFGNGTRLTVT.

The table lists this clone with a count of one. The chain uses TRBV9 and TRBJ2-1; possible D gene TRBD2, 6 bases. Germline assignment: CDR1 SGDLS and CDR2 YYNGEE. The CDR3 runs 18 residues. Trimming stripped 4 bases from V and 9 bases from J, with 29 bases between. The CDR3, as DNA: TGTGCCAGCAGCCGCAGCGGACTAAGTCGAGGGTCCTTTGGTGAGCAGTTCTTC. It encodes CASSRSGLSRGSFGEQFF.

This rearrangement joins TRBV18 to TRBJ2-1; D is possibly TRBD1 (6 bases). Germline lookup yields CDR1 KGHSH and CDR2 LQKENI. This CDR3 spans 15 amino acids. V lost 3 bases, J lost 8 bases, and 17 bases lay in between. CDR3 region: CASSPRTGPQDEQFF. The CDR3 coding sequence is TGTGCCAGCTCACCCCGAACAGGGCCCCAAGATGAGCAGTTCTTC.

The chain couples TRBV20-1 to TRBJ2-2; no firm D call. Trimming pared 5 bases from V and 7 bases from J, leaving 8 bases between. Per germline, CDR1 DFQATT and CDR2 SNEGSKA (reference sequence). This CDR3 region has 11 residues. CDR3 coding DNA: TGCAGTGCTCTTGAGGTCGGGGAGCTGTTTTTT. This sequence encodes CSALEVGELFF.

This clone was picked up a small number of times. The chain combines TRBV11-2 with TRBJ2-3; possibly TRBD1 for D (5 bases). The V end lost 1 base, the J end lost 4 bases, and 15 bases lay between the germline ends. This CDR3 has 16 amino acids. CDR1 SGHAT and CDR2 FQNNGV come from the germline V gene. The CDR3 nucleotides read TGTGCCAGCAGCTTAGTTCAGGGAAACCTCCCAGATACGCAGTATTTT. It encodes CASSLVQGNLPDTQYF.

The rearrangement joins TRBV5-8 to TRBJ1-6, with 9 bases identical to TRBD1. Germline CDR1 and CDR2: SGHTS and YDEGEE. The J segment lost 9 bases and the V segment lost 6 bases, leaving 4 bases of the junction unmatched. The CDR3 length is 13 residues. DNA for the CDR3: TGTGCCAGCACCCGGGACAGGGTTTCACCCCTCCACTTT. Encoded protein: CASTRDRVSPLHF.

The CDR3 protein is CASSLWGQGPSPLHF. Here the CDR3 DNA reads TGTGCCAGCAGCTTATGGGGTCAGGGGCCCTCACCCCTCCACTTT. The chain employs TRBV7-9 and TRBJ1-6; D might be TRBD1 (6 bases). CDR1 is SEHNR and CDR2 is FQNEAQ in the germline V gene (reference sequence). The CDR3 is 15 residues long. With 2 bases removed from V and 10 bases from J, the gap between germline ends came to 15 bases.

The CDR3 spells CASNERAGNEQFF. The CDR3 DNA reads as TGTGCCAGCAATGAGAGGGCCGGGAATGAGCAGTTCTTC. This chain uses TRBV2 with TRBJ2-1, with a weak D call TRBD2 (5 bases). The germline V gene has CDR1 SNHLY and CDR2 FYNNEI. The CDR3 runs to 13 residues. Trimming removed 7 bases from V and 7 bases from J, with 14 bases in between.